These 32 T cell receptor beta chains were sequenced from one sample in a study of shared clonotypes between healthy human individuals. Only CD45RO-negative cells positively selected for CCR7 counted as naive CD8 cells, so terminally differentiated effector memory CD45RA+ cells were excluded. Sequencing was performed with immunoSEQ multiplex PCR; in TCRdb, only in-frame clones are kept and a portion is missing. In the table there are roughly 2.1 million clones, 90% to 95% of which are singletons. Material for sequencing was naive CD8+ T cells from PBMCs. The origin of the receptors is a man aged 18 to 30 in good health. Some clones in this sample may be carry-over from other donors' samples.

The chain combines TRBV30 with TRBJ1-1; no clear D gene. This CDR3 contains 13 residues. CDR1 and CDR2 from the germline V gene are GTSNPN and SVGIG (reference sequence). V was cut by 2 bases and J by 9 bases, with 16 bases left in between. CDR3 coding DNA: TGTGCCTGGAGTTTATCGGGGAATCGCCAAGCTTTCTTT. Its translation: CAWSLSGNRQAFF.

V usage is TRBV5-1 and J usage is TRBJ2-1; no clear D gene. The CDR3 runs 12 residues. CDR1 is SGHRS and CDR2 is YFSETQ in the germline V gene. Deletions cut 4 bases from V and 1 base from J, with 3 bases between. This CDR3 reads CASSHSYNEQFF. CDR3 coding DNA: TGCGCCAGCAGCCATTCCTACAATGAGCAGTTCTTC. Full variable domain (missing parts from reference TRBV5-1 and TRBJ2-1): KAGVTQTPRYLIKTRGQQVTLSCSPISGHRSVSWYQQTPGQGLQFLFEYFSETQRNKGNFPGRFSGRQFSNSRSEMNVSTLELGDSALYLCASSHSYNEQFFGPGTRLTVL.

The chain employs TRBV30 and TRBJ2-1, with D unclear. The CDR3 is 12 residues long. CDR1 and CDR2 from the germline V gene are GTSNPN and SVGIG (reference sequence). The V and J ends lost 1 base and 6 bases respectively, with 7 bases between them. CDR3 nucleotide sequence: TGTGCCTGGAGTGGGGGTCGCAATGAGCAGTTCTTC. Amino acids: CAWSGGRNEQFF.

This chain connects TRBV7-8 to TRBJ2-7, with D perhaps matching TRBD2 (6 bases). V was clipped by 3 bases and J by 7 bases, with 13 bases between them. Germline assignment: CDR1 SGHVS and CDR2 FQNEAQ. CDR3 length: 13 residues. CDR3 amino acids: CASSFLEGTEQYF. The CDR3 DNA follows: TGTGCCAGCAGCTTTCTGGAGGGTACGGAGCAGTACTTC.

V and J are TRBV6-5 and TRBJ2-1; D perhaps matches TRBD2 (5 bases). The CDR3 is 15 residues long. Germline V gives CDR1 MNHEY, CDR2 SVGAGI. V dropped 2 bases and J dropped 2 bases, with 10 bases sitting between them. CDR3: CASSYLRGPYNEQFF. In nucleotides, the CDR3 is TGTGCCAGCAGTTACCTCCGCGGGCCCTACAATGAGCAGTTCTTC.

The chain recombines TRBV7-2 with TRBJ1-3; D unresolved. The CDR3 spans 15 residues. The germline V gene has CDR1 SGHTA and CDR2 FQGNSA. Deletions cut 0 bases from V and 2 bases from J, with 8 bases between. CDR3 sequence: CASSLAGVPGNTIYF. In DNA form, the CDR3 reads TGTGCCAGCAGCTTAGCTGGGGTTCCTGGAAACACCATATATTTT.

The J gene is TRBJ1-4, the V gene TRBV6-6; 7 bases line up with TRBD1. Trimming at V came to 5 bases and at J to 6 bases, leaving 9 bases not matched to a gene. This CDR3 is built from 15 residues. The germline gives CDR1 MNHNY, CDR2 SVGAGI (reference sequence). This CDR3 is CASSDRQGRDEKLFF. For the CDR3, the DNA is TGTGCCAGCAGTGACCGACAGGGCCGGGATGAAAAACTGTTTTTT.

The chain has TRBV28 and TRBJ2-1; TRBD1 matches 12 bases. The CDR3 is made up of 17 amino acids. Germline-derived CDR1 and CDR2 are MDHEN and SYDVKM. The trim removed 4 bases at V and 7 bases at J, leaving 11 bases unmatched. The CDR3 reads CASSSYTGTGGFNEQFF. CDR3 coding DNA: TGTGCCAGCAGTTCATACACTGGGACAGGGGGCTTTAATGAGCAGTTCTTC.

The chain employs TRBV27 and TRBJ2-3; 10 bases match TRBD1. V lost 4 bases and J lost 7; bases outside the gene matches: 14. CDR1 is MNHEY, CDR2 SMNVEV, per germline (reference sequence). The CDR3 loop spans 17 amino acids. The CDR3 sequence is CASSWLSGTGDTHTQYF. Here the CDR3 DNA reads TGTGCCAGCAGTTGGCTAAGCGGGACAGGGGATACCCATACGCAGTATTTT.

This chain uses TRBV29-1 with TRBJ2-1, with 10 nucleotides matching TRBD2. With V trimmed by 5 bases and J by 7 bases, 8 bases remained unmatched. Germline CDR1 and CDR2: SQVTM and ANQGSEA. The CDR3 length is 14 residues. DNA of the CDR3: TGCAGCGTTCCCCCTAGCGGGAGCGGAAATGAGCAGTTCTTC. Translation gives CSVPPSGSGNEQFF.

The rearrangement uses TRBV11-2 and TRBJ2-7; 7 nucleotides line up with TRBD1. Germline V gene data show CDR1 as SGHAT and CDR2 as FQNNGV. There are 15 residues in the CDR3. The trim removed 2 bases at V and 2 bases at J, leaving 6 bases unmatched. The CDR3 coding sequence is TGTGCCAGCAGCTTAAGCCGGGACAGCCCCTACGAGCAGTACTTC. Residues: CASSLSRDSPYEQYF.

The chain uses TRBV2 and TRBJ1-1; D is perhaps TRBD1 (6 bases). Trimming cost V 1 base and J 8 bases, with 14 bases left between them. CDR1 SNHLY and CDR2 FYNNEI come from the germline V gene. This CDR3 is built from 14 residues. CDR3 in amino acids: CASSEGGGREEAFF. As DNA, the CDR3 is TGTGCCAGCAGTGAAGGGGGGGGCAGAGAAGAAGCTTTCTTT.

As DNA, the CDR3 is TGTGCCAGCAGCTTAGTTTTCCGTACAGGGAACGTTACGCAGTATTTT. Its protein is CASSLVFRTGNVTQYF. This chain joins TRBV7-9 and TRBJ2-3, with D perhaps TRBD1 (6 bases). The CDR3 spans 16 residues. Germline loops: CDR1 SEHNR, CDR2 FQNEAQ (reference sequence). V was trimmed by 1 base and J by 8 bases, leaving 19 bases between them.

As regards this clone: An end of the junction does not agree with germline; a read error may underlie this. V and J are TRBV6-5 and TRBJ2-4; D is possibly TRBD1 or TRBD2 (5 bases each). CDR1 MNHEY and CDR2 SVGAGI come from the germline V gene. The CDR3 contains 15 residues. The CDR3 sequence is CASSSTALAKSIQYF. In DNA, the CDR3 is TGTGCCAGCAGTTCGACAGCTCTAGCCAAAAGCATTCAGTACTTC.

This clone was seen a few times. The chain couples TRBV28 to TRBJ1-4; D remains ambiguous. This CDR3 is 13 amino acids long. Looked up from germline, CDR1 is MDHEN and CDR2 is SYDVKM. Trimming took 2 bases from V and 2 from J, leaving 3 bases between them. The CDR3 loop is CASSLATNEKLFF. The DNA of the CDR3 is TGTGCCAGCAGTTTAGCTACTAATGAAAAACTGTTTTTT.

The chain recombines TRBV6-5 with TRBJ2-2; unclear D gene. CDR1 MNHEY and CDR2 SVGAGI come from the germline V gene. Between the trimmed V and J ends, which lost 6 bases and 1 base, there was a span of 12 bases. The CDR3 consists of 15 residues. The CDR3 bases are TGTGCCAGCAGCCCCGCGAGGATGAACACCGGGGAGCTGTTTTTT. It is translated as CASSPARMNTGELFF.

CDR3 nucleotides: TGTGCCAGTAGTCGCGAAAGACTAGCGGGACCCTACAATGAGCAGTTCTTC. Its translation: CASSRERLAGPYNEQFF. The gene calls are TRBV19 and TRBJ2-1; TRBD2 aligns across 11 bases. Germline CDR1 is LNHDA and CDR2 is SQIVND (reference sequence). The CDR3 extends over 17 amino acids. Unmatched junction bases numbered 8, after V lost 5 bases and J lost 2 bases.

The chain is built from TRBV29-1 and TRBJ2-2; the D call may be TRBD1 or TRBD2 (8 bases each). Trimming pared 6 bases from V and 5 bases from J, leaving 22 bases between. The CDR3 loop spans 16 amino acids. Germline V gene lookup returns CDR1 SQVTM and CDR2 ANQGSEA. CDR3 sequence reads: CSVRGGQDQGTGELFF. CDR3 coding DNA: TGCAGCGTCCGGGGGGGACAGGATCAAGGTACCGGGGAGCTGTTTTTT.

The chain couples TRBV7-9 to TRBJ2-2, with D perhaps assigned TRBD1 or TRBD2 (6 bases each). CDR3 length: 18 residues. The germline V and J ends were trimmed by 5 bases and 2 bases, with 21 bases remaining between them. Germline CDR1 and CDR2: SEHNR and FQNEAQ (reference sequence). CDR3 sequence (DNA): TGTGCCAGCAGCCCCCATGCACGGGGGCTCATAAACACCGGGGAGCTGTTTTTT. This gives the protein CASSPHARGLINTGELFF.

The chain carries TRBV9 and TRBJ2-2, with 7 bases lining up with TRBD2. The germline V gene encodes CDR1 SGDLS and CDR2 YYNGEE. The CDR3 runs to 15 residues. Germline trimming cut 0 bases from V and 7 bases from J; bases unmatched to any gene: 6. The CDR3 DNA is TGTGCCAGCAGCGTAGCGGGAGGAGGGCACGGGGAGCTGTTTTTT. It codes for CASSVAGGGHGELFF.

V gene TRBV27 combines with J gene TRBJ2-3; D gene ambiguous. Germline lookup yields CDR1 MNHEY and CDR2 SMNVEV (reference sequence). This CDR3 region has 13 residues. V lost 8 bases and J lost 3, with 12 bases in between. In nucleotides, the CDR3 is TGTGCCAGCGCTCGGCTACTTACAGATACGCAGTATTTT. It is translated as CASARLLTDTQYF.

This clone came up a few times. The chain recombines TRBV10-1 with TRBJ1-2; the match to TRBD1 covers 12 bases. V shed 3 bases, J shed 7 bases, and the junction held 6 bases outside the gene matches. This CDR3 is built from 15 residues. Germline CDR1 reads WNHNN; CDR2 reads SYGVQD (reference sequence). The CDR3 is CASSDRDRGPCGYTF. CDR3 coding DNA: TGCGCCAGCAGTGATAGGGACAGGGGGCCTTGTGGCTACACCTTC.

The genes are TRBV11-2 and TRBJ1-1; no definite D call. CDR1 and CDR2 (germline): SGHAT, FQNNGV. The CDR3 contains 15 residues. V shed 0 bases and J shed 6 bases, with 14 bases lying between them. The CDR3 DNA is TGTGCCAGCAGCTTAGAAGTTCGGGTTTACCCTGAAGCTTTCTTT. Translated: CASSLEVRVYPEAFF.

This rearrangement joins TRBV29-1 to TRBJ2-5, with D hard to call. Trimming shortened V by 4 bases and J by 5 bases, and 5 bases separated the two germline ends. This CDR3 contains 10 residues. The V gene's germline CDR1 is SQVTM and CDR2 ANQGSEA. The CDR3 DNA reads as TGCAGCGTTGGGGTGGAGACCCAGTACTTC. Protein sequence: CSVGVETQYF.

As regards this clone: This same CDR3 is encoded by further DNA sequences in the sample. The chain uses TRBV10-3 and TRBJ1-1; D is possibly TRBD1 (5 bases). The CDR3 totals 14 residues. Germline CDR1 and CDR2: ENHRY and SYGVKD. Trimming pared 0 bases from V and 4 bases from J, leaving 9 bases between. This chain's CDR3 is CAISESRGSTEAFF. Written as DNA, the CDR3 is TGTGCCATCAGTGAGTCAAGGGGAAGCACTGAAGCTTTCTTT.

The rearrangement uses TRBV28 and TRBJ1-3, with D possibly being TRBD1 (6 bases). This CDR3 spans 14 amino acids. V lost 6 bases to trimming and J lost 1 base, with 10 bases between them. Germline CDR1 MDHEN, CDR2 SYDVKM. The CDR3 sequence: CASRLTGSGNTIYF. In nucleotides, the CDR3 is TGTGCCAGCAGGCTAACAGGGTCTGGAAACACCATATATTTT.

V is TRBV6-4 and J is TRBJ2-3; 10 bases line up with TRBD2. CDR3 length: 15 residues. Germline CDR1 MRHNA, CDR2 SNTAGT. The junction had 2 bases not matched to a gene; V was cut back by 5 bases and J by 0 bases. The chain's CDR3 is CASSWTSGSTDTQYF. For the CDR3, the DNA is TGTGCCAGCAGTTGGACTAGCGGTAGCACAGATACGCAGTATTTT.

The chain uses TRBV11-3 and TRBJ2-2; the match to TRBD1 covers 7 bases. The CDR3 covers 16 residues. CDR1 and CDR2 from the germline V gene are SGHNT and YENEEA. V was pared by 5 bases and J by 6 bases, with 12 bases of the junction left unmatched. As DNA, the CDR3 is TGTGCCAGCAGCCCGCCGACAGGGCCGGATCCCGGGGAGCTGTTTTTT. Encoded protein: CASSPPTGPDPGELFF.

V and J are TRBV7-9 and TRBJ1-1; D possibly corresponds to TRBD1 (5 bases). The V gene lost 6 bases and the J gene lost 6 bases, with 14 bases spanning the gap. The CDR3 has 13 residues. Looked up from germline, CDR1 is SEHNR and CDR2 is FQNEAQ (reference sequence). In DNA form, the CDR3 reads TGTGCCAGCAGGGGGACGTACGTCGCTGAAGCTTTCTTT. Its translation is CASRGTYVAEAFF.

The gene calls are TRBV4-1 and TRBJ2-7; the D gene is possibly TRBD1 (5 bases). Germline V gene data show CDR1 as MGHRA and CDR2 as YSYEKL. The CDR3 sequence is 14 residues long. Trimming removed 1 base from V and 4 bases from J, with 11 bases in between. The CDR3 DNA sequence: TGCGCCAGCAGCCAAGTGCACAGGTTGTACGAGCAGTACTTC. This codes for CASSQVHRLYEQYF.

A few counts support this clone. This sample also contains other DNA sequences that code for the same CDR3. The V call is TRBV27, the J call TRBJ2-7; D may be TRBD2 (6 bases). There are 12 residues in the CDR3. The V gene's germline CDR1 is MNHEY and CDR2 SMNVEV (reference sequence). Trimming left V 8 bases short and J 0 bases short, with 8 bases between. Written as DNA, the CDR3 is TGTGCCAGCCGGGGGAGCTCCTACGAGCAGTACTTC. Its translation is CASRGSSYEQYF.

As for this clone: This same CDR3 is encoded by further DNA sequences in the sample. The chain joins TRBV9 to TRBJ2-7; 8 nucleotides align to TRBD2. This CDR3 is 13 amino acids long. Germline CDR1 SGDLS, CDR2 YYNGEE. The junction had 3 bases not matched to a gene; V was cut back by 5 bases and J by 2 bases. CDR3 nucleotide sequence: TGTGCCAGCAGTCCCGGGGGGGCCTACGAGCAGTACTTC. Amino acids: CASSPGGAYEQYF.